These T cell receptor beta chains were read from a single sample in a study of early T cells in non-severe SARS-CoV-2 infection. MiXCR, applied by TCRdb to the 5' RACE reads, yields one record per CDR3 protein. This table holds around 30,000 distinct CDR3 sequences, 9% found once. Sequencing input: whole blood. All receptors derive from an adult who was a healthcare worker with PCR-confirmed SARS-CoV-2 infection or an uninfected control (not recorded which). Each CDR3 is given with its conserved first and last residue. Clone size is not always given. Where it is, it says once, few, many or a class for expanded clones.

V gene,clone size,CDR3 protein
TRBV7-2,many,CASSLVENYGYTF
TRBV6-5,many,CASSYSPGGRRETQYF
TRBV7-9,few,CASSRDSSNEKLFF
TRBV6-1,many,CASNRGPGDTEAFF
TRBV19,many,CASSGSPGETQYF
TRBV7-2,NA,CASKRHGGQLETQYF
TRBV19,many,CASSLGTGINQPQHF
TRBV6-6,many,CASKRDSDVNEQFF
TRBV6-5,many,CASSPRGVDEQYF
TRBV10-3,NA,CAIKPQGMSTEAFF
TRBV5-8,NA,CASSATGTGGVDTQYF
TRBV14,NA,CASSQAAGRGTEAFF
TRBV11-3,many,CASSLEGQGNYEQYF
TRBV2,many,CASSGTTSYEQYF
TRBV5-1,many,CASSEGRVNEKLFF
TRBV6-2/TRBV6-3,few,CASSSGVVGNQPQHF
TRBV5-1,few,CASSLAVRTSNTEAFF
TRBV3-1,many,CASSSYNEQFF
TRBV29-1,NA,CSAGTGQAFF
TRBV10-1,few,CASRVTANTEAFF
TRBV7-9,many,CASSFSNTEAFF
TRBV7-2,many,CASSSGGADTDTQYF
TRBV6-2/TRBV6-3,many,CASSWGLAGAYSYNEQFF
TRBV5-1,many,CASSLAPSAGSYEQYF
TRBV24-1,few,CATQQAGRETQYF
TRBV4-3,many,CASSQDLASGGYTDTQYF
TRBV7-7,many,CASSPGGYTQYF
TRBV25-1,many,CASSEEGGSRGELFF
TRBV5-4,many,CASSFGGQSNQPQHF
TRBV29-1,many,CSVGGPGANVLTF
TRBV6-2/TRBV6-3,few,CASSLGRSKNTEAFF
TRBV19,few,CASSSGTGTRYRIF
TRBV7-9,many,CASSLGGPEAFF
TRBV29-1,medium-sized,CSGTRGGQETQYF
TRBV6-5,few,CASSEDRAPYGYTF
TRBV19,many,CASRQGIGEQYF
TRBV12-3/TRBV12-4,many,CASSLALGSAQPQHF
TRBV18,many,CASSQLGTGLNSSPLHF
TRBV18,many,CASSPQGAGNQPQHF
TRBV5-5,many,CASSRGLGGGDTQYF
TRBV10-1,few,CASSEGAADTQYF
TRBV20-1,NA,CSARDTYLTTWGYTF
TRBV6-2/TRBV6-3,many,CASSYNEPHDYEQYF
TRBV30,many,CAWRRGQYHF
TRBV10-2,many,CASRPNDFGGAEAFF
TRBV10-1,NA,CASSGRRFGRGEQYF
TRBV3-1,NA,CASSQEGHRGAIDGYTF
TRBV20-1,many,CSASRQDINSPLHF
TRBV29-1,many,CSVVPDRSSYEQYF
TRBV11-2,many,CASSTYNEQFF
TRBV7-9,medium-sized,CASSLAGRSRDEAFF
TRBV7-9,NA,CASSSSDRQPQHF
TRBV7-8,few,CASSLRLTGSEQYF
TRBV18,few,CASSPQAGLNTEAFF
TRBV12-3/TRBV12-4,many,CASSFGLAKNIQYF
TRBV25-1,NA,CASRSTGGGKLFF
TRBV15,few,CATSRNRGQETQYF
TRBV25-1,many,CASSDPIRGPLHF
TRBV15,many,CATSRGQGSRGPTGELFF
TRBV7-2,NA,CASNPPLGRSGNTEAFF